The 9 T cell receptor beta chains below were found in one sample sequenced in a study of response to subunit inactivated influenza vaccine. TCRdb reanalysed the RT-PCR reads using MiXCR and keeps one entry per CDR3 protein. The repertoire holds about 570,000 distinct CDR3 sequences, with roughly 10% as singletons. A further study also used this sample, focusing on T cells expressing NK-cell markers. That work contributes: Researchers built TCR beta cDNA using 5'RACE template switching with UMIs.

Here the sequenced sample was PBMCs from blood, taken on the day of vaccination. The receptors come from a man in his forties or fifties who received an inactivated influenza vaccine.

This clonotype was counted a few times. The rearrangement links TRBV5-1 to TRBJ2-1, with D uncertain. Germline values: CDR1 SGHRS, CDR2 YFSETQ. V was trimmed by 0 bases and J by 6 bases, leaving 7 bases between them. This CDR3 has 13 residues. The CDR3 sequence is CASSLEMGNEQFF. The CDR3 DNA follows: TGCGCCAGCAGCTTGGAAATGGGCAATGAGCAGTTCTTC.

The rearrangement uses TRBV12-3 or TRBV12-4 and TRBJ1-4; D is unresolved. Trimming cost V 3 bases and J 4 bases, with 9 bases left between them. The CDR3 length is 14 residues. Written as DNA, the CDR3 is TGTGCCAGCAGTTTCTGGGGTGATAATGAAAAACTGTTTTTT. Translating it yields CASSFWGDNEKLFF.

This clonotype has only a few counts. This sequence joins TRBV6-2 or TRBV6-3 and TRBJ2-7; D is undetermined. V was trimmed by 7 bases and J by 0 bases, leaving 7 bases between them. The CDR3 totals 12 residues. Germline loops: CDR1 MNHEY, CDR2 SVGEGT. Written as DNA, the CDR3 is TGTGCCAGCAAGGCCAGCTCCTACGAGCAGTACTTC. Residues: CASKASSYEQYF.

This clonotype showed up many times. The chain uses TRBV5-6 and TRBJ2-1; TRBD1 aligns across 9 bases. Germline-derived CDR1 and CDR2 are SGHDT and YYEEEE. The ends lost 4 bases at V and 5 bases at J; junction bases unmatched: 7. The CDR3 spans 15 residues. This chain's CDR3 is CASSPLDRGNNEQFF. The DNA of the CDR3 is TGTGCCAGCAGCCCATTGGACAGGGGAAACAATGAGCAGTTCTTC.

This clonotype appeared many times. This chain links TRBV12-3 or TRBV12-4 with TRBJ1-2, with 7 bases matching TRBD1. CDR3 length: 13 residues. With V trimmed by 6 bases and J by 4 bases, 5 bases remained unmatched. As DNA, the CDR3 is TGTGCCAGCAGACCACAGGGGCCCTATGGCTACACCTTC. Residues: CASRPQGPYGYTF.

This clonotype occurred a few times. The chain couples TRBV25-1 to TRBJ2-7, with 8 bases that match TRBD2. Germline V gene lookup returns CDR1 MGHDK and CDR2 SYGVNS. V shed 6 bases, J shed 2 bases, and the junction held 3 bases outside the gene matches. This CDR3 region has 13 residues. The CDR3 nucleotides read TGTGCCAGCAGACAAGCGGGAGCCTACGAGCAGTACTTC. As protein: CASRQAGAYEQYF.

V usage is TRBV7-9 and J usage is TRBJ1-1; a weak D match, TRBD1 (5 bases). Trimming removed 1 base at V and 4 bases at J, with 10 bases between. The CDR3 extends over 14 amino acids. From germline, CDR1 is SEHNR and CDR2 FQNEAQ (reference sequence). The CDR3, as DNA: TGTGCCAGCAGCTTAGGGGGCTTTGGCACTGAAGCTTTCTTT. Translation: CASSLGGFGTEAFF.

This clonotype was counted a few times. One end of the junction does not line up with germline, which may come from a read error. The chain couples TRBV20-1 to TRBJ1-2; TRBD1 matches 8 bases. The CDR3 is made up of 11 amino acids. Germline CDR1 and CDR2: DFQATT and SNEGSKA (reference sequence). The CDR3 sequence: CSARLGQGPLF. The CDR3 region has the DNA TGCAGTGCTAGGTTAGGACAGGGACCCCTCTTC.

The chain has TRBV4-3 and TRBJ2-1; 14 bases agree with TRBD2. Germline CDR1 and CDR2: LGHNA and YSLEER. Germline trimming cut 0 bases from V and 9 bases from J; bases unmatched to any gene: 4. The CDR3 runs to 16 residues. CDR3 in amino acids: CASSQDRLAGGSEQFF. In DNA, the CDR3 is TGCGCCAGCAGCCAAGATCGACTAGCGGGAGGGAGTGAGCAGTTCTTC.